The 10 T cell receptor beta chains given below trace back to one sample, sequenced in a study of shared clonotypes between healthy human individuals. TCRdb's table, derived via immunoSEQ multiplex PCR, lists solely in-frame clones and lacks some. The sample yields 850,000 to 1,200,000 clones, about 76% seen once. Sequences were obtained from memory CD4+ T cells sorted from blood. The subset was: CD45RA-negative fraction. Every receptor here comes from a man younger than 35 in good health.

This chain links TRBV5-4 with TRBJ1-1; D unclear. CDR1 and CDR2 (germline): SGHNT, YYREEE (reference sequence). Trimming shortened V by 3 bases and J by 7 bases, and 10 bases separated the two germline ends. The CDR3 extends over 12 amino acids. The CDR3 nucleotides read TGTGCCAGCAGCTCCCTCGGCAGTGAAGCTTTCTTT. This gives the protein CASSSLGSEAFF.

The chain recombines TRBV11-2 with TRBJ2-7; 10 nucleotides agree with TRBD2. Germline V gives CDR1 SGHAT, CDR2 FQNNGV. The CDR3 is made up of 14 amino acids. With V trimmed by 0 bases and J by 9 bases, 5 bases remained unmatched. The DNA of the CDR3 is TGTGCCAGCAGCTTAGAGCTAGCGGGAGTTTTGCAGTACTTC. This gives the protein CASSLELAGVLQYF.

J is TRBJ2-5 and V is TRBV10-3, with 13 positions matching TRBD2. V was clipped by 2 bases and J by 6 bases; unmatched bases: 6. This CDR3 region has 16 residues. Germline V lookup: CDR1 ENHRY, CDR2 SYGVKD. For the CDR3, the DNA is TGTGCCATCAGTGAGGCGGGACTAGCGGGGCCCAAGACCCAGTACTTC. The encoded protein is CAISEAGLAGPKTQYF.

V usage is TRBV4-3 and J usage is TRBJ2-4, with TRBD1 as a possible D gene (5 bases). Germline V CDR1 and CDR2: LGHNA, YSLEER. CDR3 length: 16 amino acids. V lost 0 bases, J lost 7 bases, and 16 bases lay in between. The CDR3, as DNA: TGCGCCAGCAGCCAAGAATTCGGCAGGGTAGGCAACATTCAGTACTTC. Translation gives CASSQEFGRVGNIQYF.

The chain has TRBV5-1 and TRBJ2-5; 8 bases are shared with TRBD1. Germline assignment: CDR1 SGHRS and CDR2 YFSETQ. The CDR3 loop spans 12 amino acids. With 6 bases clipped from V and 4 bases from J, the junction kept 2 bases outside the gene matches. The CDR3 protein is CASKTGVETQYF. CDR3 coding DNA: TGCGCCAGCAAGACAGGGGTAGAGACCCAGTACTTC. The full variable domain, completed using reference TRBV5-1 and TRBJ2-5, is KAGVTQTPRYLIKTRGQQVTLSCSPISGHRSVSWYQQTPGQGLQFLFEYFSETQRNKGNFPGRFSGRQFSNSRSEMNVSTLELGDSALYLCASKTGVETQYFGPGTRLLVL.

About this clone: The junction departs from the called germline gene at one end, perhaps through a read error. The genes are TRBV19 and TRBJ2-1; maybe TRBD2 (5 bases). Germline-derived CDR1 and CDR2 are LNHDA and SQIVND (reference sequence). The CDR3 covers 15 residues. CDR3 bases: TGTGCCAGTAGTATAGAGCGGGCTGCCTACAATGGGCAGTTCTTC. Translation gives CASSIERAAYNGQFF. Complete variable domain (other parts from reference TRBV19 and TRBJ2-1): DGGITQSPKYLFRKEGQNVTLSCEQNLNHDAMYWYRQDPGQGLRLIYYSQIVNDFQKGDIAEGYSVSREKKESFPLTVTSAQKNPTAFYLCASSIERAAYNGQFFGPGTRLTVL.

The rearrangement uses TRBV5-1 and TRBJ2-2; 10 positions match TRBD1. CDR1 is SGHRS, CDR2 YFSETQ, per germline. The CDR3 consists of 17 residues. With V trimmed by 2 bases and J by 5 bases, 9 bases remained unmatched. The CDR3 DNA sequence: TGCGCCAGCAGCTTCCGGGACAGGGGTCCGGGAACCGGGGAGCTGTTTTTT. Encoded protein: CASSFRDRGPGTGELFF. Looking up the rest from reference TRBV5-1 and TRBJ2-2 gives the full variable domain: KAGVTQTPRYLIKTRGQQVTLSCSPISGHRSVSWYQQTPGQGLQFLFEYFSETQRNKGNFPGRFSGRQFSNSRSEMNVSTLELGDSALYLCASSFRDRGPGTGELFFGEGSRLTVL.

This clone was counted only a few times. In the same sample, other DNA sequences code for this CDR3. The V gene is TRBV5-1, the J gene TRBJ2-3; 8 nucleotides align to TRBD2. The germline gives CDR1 SGHRS, CDR2 YFSETQ. V shed 4 bases and J 3 bases; nucleotides not matched to a gene: 4. This CDR3 comprises 14 residues. DNA of the CDR3: TGCGCCAGCAGCCCCGGGGGGGCGACAGATACGCAGTATTTT. Its protein product is CASSPGGATDTQYF.

The table lists this clone with a count of one. V gene TRBV7-2 combines with J gene TRBJ2-3; 10 bases are a match to TRBD2. J was trimmed by 8 bases and V by 5 bases; bases with no gene match: 13. The CDR3 covers 16 residues. Germline assignment: CDR1 SGHTA and CDR2 FQGNSA. As DNA, the CDR3 is TGTGCCAGCAGCCCCTCCCGAGCGGGAGGGAGTGGTACGCAGTATTTT. The encoded protein is CASSPSRAGGSGTQYF. The full variable domain, completed using reference TRBV7-2 and TRBJ2-3, is GAGVSQSPSNKVTEKGKDVELRCDPISGHTALYWYRQSLGQGLEFLIYFQGNSAPDKSGLPSDRFSAERTGGSVSTLTIQRTQQEDSAVYLCASSPSRAGGSGTQYFGPGTRLTVL.

The genes are TRBV18 and TRBJ1-1; tentatively, D is TRBD1 (5 bases). The length of the CDR3 is 16 residues. Per germline, CDR1 KGHSH and CDR2 LQKENI. Deletions cut 0 bases from V and 1 base from J, with 12 bases between. DNA for the CDR3: TGTGCCAGCTCACCACCGTTCGCAGGGTCGAACACTGAAGCTTTCTTT. Protein product: CASSPPFAGSNTEAFF.